This TCR beta chain came from a study of cytomegalovirus exposure and HLA in healthy donors. As concerns this clone: Its antigen is as yet unknown.

General study points: The listing of roughly 160 TCR beta chains classed them as cytomegalovirus-associated.

Germline CDR1 reads SGHVS; CDR2 reads FNYEAQ. The CDR3 spans 13 residues. With 3 bases clipped from V and 8 bases from J, the junction kept 4 bases outside the gene matches. Assay used: immunoSEQ multiplex PCR; TCRdb lists only in-frame clones, some missing. The sample carries 250,000 to 400,000 clones, about nine tenths recorded once. Sequencing input: PBMCs. This TCR was sampled from a woman between 25 and 40 years old in good health and CMV-seropositive. The rearrangement links TRBV7-6 to TRBJ1-2, with 9 bases fitting TRBD1. The CDR3 reads CASSFTGGGGYTF. The CDR3 DNA is TGTGCCAGCAGCTTTACAGGGGGCGGCGGCTACACCTTC.